Listed here are 30 T cell receptor beta chains from one sample, sequenced in a study of identical twins (dated by TCRdb to about 2016). Libraries were built with 5' RACE. Reads for this sample came from an Illumina HiSeq 2000. TCRdb applied fastp at Q25 and MiXCR to the public reads, then kept only in-frame beta chains. Each entry merges the rows of one CDR3 protein and shows their most common DNA and genes. In this sample the table shows 500,000 to 700,000 distinct CDR3 sequences, 7.1% of which occur a single time. In total, the top ten clones hold 1.6% of the sample. A further study also used this sample, focusing on yellow fever vaccine responses in identical twins.

Source material: PBMCs. These receptor sequences come from a woman aged 18 to 35 in good health.

The chain carries TRBV18 and TRBJ2-3; possibly TRBD1 or TRBD2 for D (5 bases each). Germline CDR1 is KGHSH and CDR2 is LQKENI. CDR3 length: 18 residues. V lost 3 bases, J lost 4 bases, and 23 bases lay in between. DNA for the CDR3: TGTGCCAGCTCACCCTACTTTTTGAGGCAGGGAGCGGCAGATACGCAGTATTTT. Translation: CASSPYFLRQGAADTQYF.

This clonotype has a handful of counts. The rearrangement links TRBV7-2 to TRBJ2-3, with 11 bases matching TRBD1. This CDR3 is built from 15 residues. The germline V gene has CDR1 SGHTA and CDR2 FQGNSA. V lost 1 base and J lost 7; bases outside the gene matches: 4. In nucleotides, the CDR3 is TGTGCCAGCAGCTTAGTGGGACAGGGGGTGAATACGCAGTATTTT. Translating it yields CASSLVGQGVNTQYF.

This clonotype was counted at least ten times. The rearrangement joins TRBV3-1 to TRBJ2-7, with D perhaps matching TRBD1 (6 bases). Germline assignment: CDR1 LGHDT and CDR2 YNNKEL (reference sequence). The V and J ends lost 4 bases and 3 bases respectively, with 13 bases between them. This CDR3 region has 14 residues. The CDR3 DNA reads as TGTGCCAGCAGCCGAACCGGGACAAACTACGAGCAGTACTTC. As protein: CASSRTGTNYEQYF.

This clonotype was counted many times. The chain uses TRBV20-1 and TRBJ2-5; 7 bases line up with TRBD2. The CDR3 contains 13 residues. Per germline, CDR1 DFQATT and CDR2 SNEGSKA (reference sequence). V was pared by 3 bases and J by 4 bases, with 5 bases of the junction left unmatched. CDR3 protein: CSASLAGVETQYF. The DNA for the CDR3 is TGCAGTGCTAGCCTGGCGGGAGTAGAGACCCAGTACTTC.

This clonotype was detected ten times or more. The chain couples TRBV12-3 or TRBV12-4 to TRBJ1-6; no definite D call. This CDR3 spans 12 amino acids. Trimming left V 2 bases short and J 9 bases short, with 5 bases between. CDR3 sequence (DNA): TGTGCCAGCAGTTTAACCGCTTCACCCCTCCACTTT. This sequence encodes CASSLTASPLHF.

This clonotype was seen repeatedly, ten times or more. The rearrangement links TRBV29-1 to TRBJ2-6; unclear D gene. Trimming removed 5 bases from V and 2 bases from J, with 10 bases in between. The germline gives CDR1 SQVTM, CDR2 ANQGSEA. The CDR3 totals 14 residues. The DNA of the CDR3 is TGCAGCGTTAGCGCTGGGGCTGGGGCCAACGTCCTGACTTTC. It codes for CSVSAGAGANVLTF.

This clonotype occurred many times. The chain employs TRBV29-1 and TRBJ1-1; D not resolved. V lost 3 bases and J 1 base, leaving 9 bases between the germline ends. This CDR3 spans 13 amino acids. CDR1 and CDR2 from the germline V gene are SQVTM and ANQGSEA. DNA for the CDR3: TGCAGCGTTGAGGTCCGGGGGAACACTGAAGCTTTCTTT. This gives the protein CSVEVRGNTEAFF. Complete variable domain (other parts from reference TRBV29-1 and TRBJ1-1): SAVISQKPSRDICQRGTSLTIQCQVDSQVTMMFWYRQQPGQSLTLIATANQGSEATYESGFVIDKFPISRPNLTFSTLTVSNMSPEDSSIYLCSVEVRGNTEAFFGQGTRLTVV.

The chain joins TRBV3-1 to TRBJ2-5; the D is unclear. Trimming cost V 0 bases and J 4 bases, with 12 bases left between them. This CDR3 is built from 15 residues. Germline V gives CDR1 LGHDT, CDR2 YNNKEL (reference sequence). CDR3 nucleotide sequence: TGTGCCAGCAGCCAAGATGCAGCGTTTGGAGAGACCCAGTACTTC. Its translation: CASSQDAAFGETQYF.

This clonotype was seen more than once but under ten times. V usage is TRBV28 and J usage is TRBJ2-7; 9 nucleotides line up with TRBD1. Germline CDR1 MDHEN, CDR2 SYDVKM. Trimming took 4 bases from V and 2 from J; bases not matched to a gene: 12. This CDR3 is 17 amino acids long. The CDR3 DNA reads TGTGCCAGCAGTTCGCCAGCTCCGGGACAGGGAGCCTACGAGCAGTACTTC. Translation gives CASSSPAPGQGAYEQYF.

This clonotype has a handful of counts. The chain employs TRBV24-1 and TRBJ2-2, with 8 bases identical to TRBD2. The CDR3 covers 13 residues. With V trimmed by 7 bases and J by 4 bases, 1 base remained unmatched. Germline V gene lookup returns CDR1 KGHDR and CDR2 SFDVKD. CDR3 in amino acids: CATSGRATGELFF. As DNA, the CDR3 is TGTGCCACCAGCGGGAGGGCCACCGGGGAGCTGTTTTTT.

The table lists this clonotype with a few counts. This chain joins TRBV12-3 or TRBV12-4 and TRBJ2-3; the D gene is possibly TRBD1 (5 bases). The CDR3 is 17 amino acids. Trimming stripped 7 bases from V and 1 base from J, with 21 bases between. CDR3: CASKSGWGLSGTDTQYF. CDR3 sequence (DNA): TGTGCCAGCAAATCAGGATGGGGCCTCTCTGGCACAGATACGCAGTATTTT.

This clonotype showed up just a few times. The CDR3: CASSRRQAPDYRELFF. The CDR3 DNA follows: TGTGCCAGCAGCCGAAGACAGGCGCCGGATTACCGGGAGCTGTTTTTT. The gene calls are TRBV7-9 and TRBJ2-2, with a weak D call TRBD1 (6 bases). Trimming stripped 5 bases from V and 9 bases from J, with 22 bases between. The germline gives CDR1 SEHNR, CDR2 FQNEAQ (reference sequence). CDR3 length equals 16 residues.

The rearrangement uses TRBV6-2 or TRBV6-3 and TRBJ2-7; D may be TRBD2 (6 bases). The CDR3 is 18 amino acids. CDR1 and CDR2 (germline): MNHEY, SVGEGT. Trimming took off 0 bases at V and 0 bases at J, with 18 bases between the two ends. The CDR3 bases are TGTGCCAGCAGTTACTCGATTTTTGTCGGGAGCAGCTCCTACGAGCAGTACTTC. Residues: CASSYSIFVGSSSYEQYF.

This clonotype was observed a few times. This chain links TRBV7-9 with TRBJ1-4, with D possibly matching TRBD1 (5 bases). The CDR3 is 16 residues long. V lost 5 bases to trimming and J lost 5 bases, with 18 bases between them. CDR1 and CDR2 (germline): SEHNR, FQNEAQ (reference sequence). The CDR3 reads CASSPDMGRRNEKLFF. The CDR3 DNA sequence: TGTGCCAGCAGCCCTGATATGGGACGACGCAATGAAAAACTGTTTTTT.

The rearrangement links TRBV7-9 to TRBJ2-1, with TRBD2 matching over 13 bases. Losses at the gene ends were 3 bases for V and 4 bases for J; bases not matched to a gene: 6. Germline CDR1 reads SEHNR; CDR2 reads FQNEAQ (reference sequence). This CDR3 has 17 amino acids. CDR3 DNA: TGTGCCAGCAGCTTTGGACTAGCGGGAGCCGTATACAATGAGCAGTTCTTC. This codes for CASSFGLAGAVYNEQFF.

This clonotype was counted only a few times. The rearrangement joins TRBV7-2 to TRBJ2-7; 13 bases map to TRBD2. The germline gives CDR1 SGHTA, CDR2 FQGNSA. After removal of 4 bases from V and 3 bases from J, the junction contained 3 bases not matched to a gene. The CDR3 contains 15 residues. CDR3: CASSSGLAGDYEQYF. The DNA for the CDR3 is TGTGCCAGCAGCTCAGGACTAGCGGGGGACTACGAGCAGTACTTC.

CDR3 in amino acids: CAISGSGLAEAFF. As DNA, the CDR3 is TGTGCCATCAGTGGGTCAGGGCTGGCTGAAGCTTTCTTT. This rearrangement joins TRBV10-3 to TRBJ1-1, with D perhaps TRBD1 (5 bases). Trimming cost V 4 bases and J 6 bases, with 12 bases left between them. Per germline, CDR1 ENHRY and CDR2 SYGVKD. This CDR3 spans 13 amino acids.

This clonotype was seen only a few times. Here the CDR3 DNA reads TGCAGCGCATCTCAGGGGGTCAACGGCTACACCTTC. This codes for CSASQGVNGYTF. The V call is TRBV29-1, the J call TRBJ1-2; 7 nucleotides agree with TRBD1. CDR1 is SQVTM, CDR2 ANQGSEA, per germline. This CDR3 has 12 residues. V lost 7 bases, J lost 8 bases, and 10 bases stayed unmatched.

This chain joins TRBV6-5 and TRBJ1-1; D possibly corresponds to TRBD1 (5 bases). Germline values: CDR1 MNHEY, CDR2 SVGAGI. CDR3 length: 14 amino acids. The ends were cut back, 4 bases at V and 3 bases at J, with 12 bases in the middle. The CDR3 coding sequence is TGTGCCAGCAGTTTGGGGGGGACGTACACTGAAGCTTTCTTT. As protein: CASSLGGTYTEAFF.

This clonotype was counted a few times. The chain combines TRBV5-1 with TRBJ1-1; TRBD1 agrees at 7 bases. Germline CDR1 and CDR2: SGHRS and YFSETQ. Trimming removed 5 bases from V and 8 bases from J; junction bases left unmatched: 6. This CDR3 region has 12 residues. CDR3 nucleotide sequence: TGCGCCAGCAGTGGGCAGGGGGGAGAAGCTTTCTTT. Its translation is CASSGQGGEAFF.

This clonotype has ten or more counts. The V call is TRBV7-8, the J call TRBJ2-1; 7 bases are shared with TRBD1. The germline V gene encodes CDR1 SGHVS and CDR2 FQNEAQ. This CDR3 has 17 amino acids. V lost 5 bases to trimming and J lost 3 bases; unmatched junction nucleotides: 13. CDR3 protein: CASSLDRVGSVYNEQFF. CDR3 nucleotides: TGTGCCAGCAGCCTCGACAGGGTCGGTTCGGTCTACAATGAGCAGTTCTTC.

This clonotype was observed a few times. The V gene is TRBV20-1, the J gene TRBJ1-5; TRBD1 matches 7 bases. Germline CDR1 DFQATT, CDR2 SNEGSKA (reference sequence). The CDR3 length is 14 residues. J lost 4 bases, V lost 3 bases, and 6 bases had no gene match. CDR3 residues: CSASPQGPNQPQHF. CDR3 DNA: TGCAGTGCTAGTCCACAGGGGCCGAATCAGCCCCAGCATTTT.

The chain carries TRBV4-1 and TRBJ1-4; 9 bases fit TRBD1. The germline CDR1 and CDR2 sequences are MGHRA and YSYEKL. The V segment lost 5 bases and the J segment 7 bases; nucleotides outside the gene matches: 8. This CDR3 has 15 residues. As DNA, the CDR3 is TGCGCCAGCAGCGCCCTGGGACAGGGTGGTGAAAAACTGTTTTTT. Translated: CASSALGQGGEKLFF.

This clonotype was counted only a few times. This rearrangement joins TRBV20-1 to TRBJ2-7; TRBD2 aligns across 7 bases. CDR1 is DFQATT and CDR2 is SNEGSKA in the germline V gene (reference sequence). This CDR3 is 13 amino acids long. The J segment lost 7 bases and the V segment lost 3 bases, leaving 9 bases of the junction unmatched. This CDR3 reads CSASGGGPEEQYF. Written as DNA, the CDR3 is TGCAGTGCTAGTGGGGGAGGGCCCGAAGAGCAGTACTTC.

This chain connects TRBV3-1 to TRBJ2-7; weak D call: TRBD2 (6 bases). The germline V gene has CDR1 LGHDT and CDR2 YNNKEL (reference sequence). CDR3 length: 14 residues. Trimming took 1 base from V and 7 from J, leaving 14 bases between them. Written as DNA, the CDR3 is TGTGCCAGCAGCCAAGGTACCCCCGCGGGGGAGCAGTACTTC. It translates to CASSQGTPAGEQYF.

This clonotype came up many times. The chain carries TRBV5-1 and TRBJ2-7, with 13 bases fitting TRBD2. Germline V gene sequence: CDR1 SGHRS, CDR2 YFSETQ. Losses at the gene ends were 3 bases for V and 5 bases for J; bases not matched to a gene: 8. CDR3 length: 16 residues. The CDR3 protein is CASSSAGTSGIDEQYF. In DNA, the CDR3 is TGCGCCAGCAGCTCAGCCGGGACTAGCGGGATCGACGAGCAGTACTTC.

This clonotype has more than one count but fewer than ten. V usage is TRBV4-1 and J usage is TRBJ2-3; 8 nucleotides align to TRBD2. CDR3 length: 19 residues. Germline-derived CDR1 and CDR2 are MGHRA and YSYEKL. With 4 bases clipped from V and 0 bases from J, the junction kept 15 bases outside the gene matches. CDR3 loop: CASSPRSFRGGSSTDTQYF. In nucleotides, the CDR3 is TGCGCCAGCAGCCCCCGGTCTTTCCGGGGGGGATCTAGCACAGATACGCAGTATTTT.

This clonotype was seen a handful of times. The genes are TRBV3-1 and TRBJ1-6, with D uncertain. Germline values: CDR1 LGHDT, CDR2 YNNKEL (reference sequence). V lost 5 bases and J 5 bases, leaving 10 bases between the germline ends. The CDR3 is 14 amino acids. In DNA form, the CDR3 reads TGTGCCAGCAGCAGCGCAGCAAATAATTCACCCCTCCACTTT. Its protein product is CASSSAANNSPLHF.

The J gene is TRBJ1-1, the V gene TRBV7-9; D not resolved. V lost 2 bases, J lost 2 bases, and 9 bases lay in between. Looked up from germline, CDR1 is SEHNR and CDR2 is FQNEAQ (reference sequence). There are 14 residues in the CDR3. In DNA, the CDR3 is TGTGCCAGCAGCTTACCTATAAAAAACACTGAAGCTTTCTTT. Protein sequence: CASSLPIKNTEAFF. Full variable domain (remainder filled in from reference TRBV7-9 and TRBJ1-1): DTGVSQNPRHKITKRGQNVTFRCDPISEHNRLYWYRQTLGQGPEFLTYFQNEAQLEKSRLLSDRFSAERPKGSFSTLEIQRTEQGDSAMYLCASSLPIKNTEAFFGQGTRLTVV.

Only a few counts were recorded for this clonotype. The V gene is TRBV5-1, the J gene TRBJ1-1; TRBD1 agrees at 8 bases. CDR1 and CDR2 from the germline V gene are SGHRS and YFSETQ. This CDR3 contains 14 residues. V trimming: 3 bases; J trimming: 4 bases; junction bases outside the gene matches: 5. CDR3 protein: CASSSTGEGTEAFF. The CDR3 coding sequence is TGCGCCAGCAGCTCGACAGGGGAGGGCACTGAAGCTTTCTTT.